This TCR beta chain is drawn from a study of resident and recirculating memory T cells in vitiligo. V lost 3 bases and J lost 7, with 19 bases in between. CDR1 SGHAT and CDR2 FQNNGV come from the germline V gene. The CDR3 has 15 amino acids. Clones were read by immunoSEQ multiplex PCR, and TCRdb kept only the in-frame ones, dropping some. Here the sample spans 70,000 to 95,000 clones, roughly nine tenths being singletons. The receptor comes from a male donor with vitiligo. The chain carries TRBV11-2 and TRBJ2-7, with a possible D match to TRBD2 (6 bases). Sequencing was carried out using blood. This CDR3 reads CASSFIRDSHREQYF. The CDR3 DNA reads as TGTGCCAGCAGCTTTATCCGGGACTCCCACCGGGAGCAGTACTTC. The full variable domain, rest sourced from reference TRBV11-2 and TRBJ2-7, is EAGVAQSPRYKIIEKRQSVAFWCNPISGHATLYWYQQILGQGPKLLIQFQNNGVVDDSQLPKDRFSAERLKGVDSTLKIQPAKLEDSAVYLCASSFIRDSHREQYFGPGTRLTVT.